This T cell receptor beta chain was observed in a study of molecular identifiers for immune sequencing clone quantification. To note about this clonotype: Its target is unknown.

Naive CD8 libraries used 20,000 to 1,000,000 sorted cells and 10%, 30% or 50% RNA. Isolation of naive CD8 T cells was achieved by sorting on a CD8+CD4-CCR7+CD45RA+ phenotype. Overall study results and limits: It was shown that clones above 20 RNA copies held over 99% of effector molecules, but under 1% in naive cells.

The CDR3 covers 17 residues. The germline V gene encodes CDR1 SGHDN and CDR2 FVKESK. Germline trimming cut 3 bases from V and 1 base from J; bases unmatched to any gene: 8. MiXCR, applied by TCRdb to the PCR reads, yields one record per CDR3 protein. Seen here are about 100,000 distinct CDR3 sequences, roughly 38% observed once, and the top ten hold around 4.2%. Sequenced material: naive CD8+ T cells from blood, with Jurkat cell RNA spiked in. Subset reported: FACS-sorted CD8+CD4-CCR7+CD45RA+ naive T cells. This chain uses TRBV14 with TRBJ1-1, with TRBD1 identical over 10 bases. This sequence was found in a human donor in good health. Some libraries in this study had Jurkat cell RNA spiked in. As DNA, the CDR3 is TGTGCCAGCAGCCACACACACCGGGACAGGGGGAACACTGAAGCTTTCTTT. Protein product: CASSHTHRDRGNTEAFF.